These T cell receptor beta chains were read from a single sample in a study of blood T cell repertoires in COVID-19. Assay: immunoSEQ multiplex PCR; the TCRdb copy retains only in-frame clones and omits some. The repertoire holds 80,000 to 95,000 clones, with about 82% as singletons. The sequencing sample was made of peripheral blood. The receptor source for this set is a woman older than 75 in a cohort sampled during active or convalescent COVID-19. Each CDR3 is given with its conserved first and last residue. Each record gives: J gene, V gene, clone size, D gene, CDR3 protein, CDR3 DNA. D genes are given only for firm matches. Rows give clone size only sometimes, using once, few, many, or a class for an expanded clone.

J: TRBJ1-1; V: TRBV3-1/TRBV3-2; size: -; D: -; CDR3: CASRSEGGTEAFF; DNA: TGTGCCAGCAGAAGCGAGGGTGGCACTGAAGCTTTCTTT
J: TRBJ2-1; V: TRBV11-1; size: -; D: TRBD2; CDR3: CASRHIAGGNEQFF; DNA: TGTGCCAGCCGTCACATAGCGGGAGGTAATGAGCAGTTCTTC
J: TRBJ2-1; V: TRBV5-6; size: -; D: -; CDR3: CASSYGGGQNEQFF; DNA: TGTGCCAGCAGCTACGGTGGAGGGCAGAATGAGCAGTTCTTC
J: TRBJ1-6; V: TRBV19; size: -; D: -; CDR3: CASSTQQQYNSPLHF; DNA: TGTGCCAGTAGTACTCAACAGCAGTATAATTCACCCCTCCACTTT
J: TRBJ1-5; V: TRBV15; size: -; D: -; CDR3: CATSRSDRYSNQPQHF; DNA: TGTGCCACCAGCAGGTCAGACAGGTATAGCAATCAGCCCCAGCATTTT
J: TRBJ2-1; V: TRBV29-1; size: -; D: TRBD2; CDR3: CSVVSSGTSGRNEQFF; DNA: TGCAGCGTTGTATCTTCCGGGACTAGCGGGAGGAATGAGCAGTTCTTC
J: TRBJ2-7; V: TRBV9; size: -; D: TRBD2; CDR3: CASSVGPSGGQESYEQYF; DNA: TGTGCCAGCAGCGTAGGCCCTAGCGGGGGCCAAGAGAGCTACGAGCAGTACTTC
J: TRBJ1-2; V: TRBV25-1; size: -; D: -; CDR3: CASSGASYGYTF; DNA: TGTGCCAGCAGTGGAGCTTCCTATGGCTACACCTTC
J: TRBJ2-2; V: TRBV19; size: -; D: -; CDR3: CAKSTVPDKNTGELFF; DNA: TGTGCCAAATCGACAGTGCCCGACAAGAACACCGGGGAGCTGTTTTTT
J: TRBJ1-6; V: TRBV28; size: once; D: -; CDR3: CASSLGGSRGSYNSPLHF; DNA: TGTGCCAGCAGTTTAGGTGGATCTAGAGGCTCCTATAATTCACCCCTCCACTTT
J: TRBJ2-1; V: TRBV4-1; size: -; D: TRBD2; CDR3: CASSLFPGLAGYEQFF; DNA: TGCGCCAGCAGCCTCTTTCCGGGACTAGCGGGATATGAGCAGTTCTTC
J: TRBJ2-3; V: TRBV6-1; size: -; D: -; CDR3: CASSESRTGDTQYF; DNA: TGTGCCAGCAGTGAAAGTAGAACAGGGGATACGCAGTATTTT
J: TRBJ2-6; V: TRBV10-3; size: few; D: -; CDR3: CAISNSGANVLTF; DNA: TGTGCCATCAGTAATTCAGGGGCCAACGTCCTGACTTTC
J: TRBJ1-4; V: TRBV19; size: -; D: TRBD1; CDR3: CASSIFLRRSEGQGSEKLFF; DNA: TGTGCCAGTAGTATCTTTTTAAGAAGGTCTGAGGGACAGGGTAGCGAAAAACTGTTTTTT
J: TRBJ1-4; V: TRBV18; size: -; D: -; CDR3: CASSPGGNNEKLFF; DNA: TGTGCCAGCTCCCCCGGGGGGAATAATGAAAAACTGTTTTTT
J: TRBJ2-1; V: TRBV7-3; size: -; D: -; CDR3: CASSDWTDEQFF; DNA: TGTGCCAGCAGCGACTGGACAGATGAGCAGTTCTTC
J: TRBJ1-2; V: TRBV2; size: -; D: -; CDR3: CASFGGNYGYTF; DNA: TGTGCCAGCTTCGGAGGGAACTATGGCTACACCTTC
J: TRBJ2-1; V: TRBV28; size: -; D: TRBD2; CDR3: CATWTSGSYEQFF; DNA: TGTGCCACCTGGACTAGCGGGAGCTATGAGCAGTTCTTC
J: TRBJ1-2; V: TRBV5-1; size: -; D: TRBD1; CDR3: CASSLAPGQGDYGYTF; DNA: TGCGCCAGCAGCTTGGCTCCGGGACAGGGGGACTATGGCTACACCTTC
J: TRBJ2-2; V: TRBV21-1; size: -; D: -; CDR3: CASLAANTGELFF; DNA: TGTGCCAGCTTAGCAGCGAACACCGGGGAGCTGTTTTTT
J: TRBJ2-1; V: TRBV24-1; size: -; D: TRBD1; CDR3: CATSDETGKGFF; DNA: TGTGCCACCAGTGATGAGACAGGGAAAGGGTTCTTC
J: TRBJ2-1; V: TRBV30; size: -; D: -; CDR3: CAWTTSGPSSYNEQFF; DNA: TGTGCCTGGACCACAAGCGGTCCAAGCTCCTACAATGAGCAGTTCTTC
J: TRBJ2-3; V: TRBV19; size: -; D: TRBD1; CDR3: CASSGYGQAASTDTQYF; DNA: TGTGCCAGTAGTGGATACGGACAGGCGGCTAGCACAGATACGCAGTATTTT
J: TRBJ1-2; V: TRBV5-1; size: few; D: -; CDR3: CASSLQTGGNYGYTF; DNA: TGCGCCAGCAGTCTTCAGACGGGGGGGAACTATGGCTACACCTTC
J: TRBJ2-1; V: TRBV30; size: -; D: TRBD2; CDR3: CAWIPLSGSGYNEQFF; DNA: TGTGCCTGGATTCCTCTTAGCGGGAGTGGGTACAATGAGCAGTTCTTC
J: TRBJ1-6; V: TRBV2; size: -; D: -; CDR3: CASSPGNSPLHF; DNA: TGTGCCAGCAGCCCAGGGAATTCACCCCTCCACTTT
J: TRBJ1-1; V: TRBV3-1/TRBV3-2; size: -; D: -; CDR3: CASSHGGAGNTEAFF; DNA: TGTGCCAGCAGCCATGGGGGGGCTGGGAACACTGAAGCTTTCTTT
J: TRBJ2-5; V: TRBV6-5; size: -; D: -; CDR3: CASGRAQETQYF; DNA: TGTGCCAGTGGCAGGGCCCAAGAGACCCAGTACTTC
J: TRBJ2-1; V: TRBV24-1; size: -; D: TRBD2; CDR3: CATGGTSGYNEQFF; DNA: TGTGCCACCGGGGGGACTAGCGGCTACAATGAGCAGTTCTTC
J: TRBJ1-4; V: TRBV6-4; size: -; D: TRBD1; CDR3: CASSDLGTGPHLLNEKLFF; DNA: TGTGCCAGCAGTGACCTAGGGACAGGGCCTCATCTTCTTAATGAAAAACTGTTTTTT
J: TRBJ1-1; V: TRBV4-1; size: -; D: TRBD1; CDR3: CASSQVTGAVNTEAFF; DNA: TGCGCCAGCAGCCAAGTTACAGGGGCGGTGAACACTGAAGCTTTCTTT
J: TRBJ1-1; V: TRBV7-9; size: -; D: TRBD1; CDR3: CASSLVGRGHDTEAFF; DNA: TGTGCCAGCAGCTTAGTCGGCAGGGGGCATGACACTGAAGCTTTCTTT
J: TRBJ1-2; V: TRBV28; size: once; D: -; CDR3: CASSLSRAYGYTF; DNA: TGTGCCAGCAGTTTATCCAGGGCCTATGGCTACACCTTC
J: TRBJ2-7; V: TRBV2; size: -; D: TRBD2; CDR3: CASTRGPAGGPGYEQYF; DNA: TGTGCCAGCACCAGGGGCCCTGCGGGAGGGCCGGGCTACGAGCAGTACTTC
J: TRBJ1-5; V: TRBV5-6; size: few; D: -; CDR3: CASSPGRAGNQPQHF; DNA: TGTGCCAGCTCCCCTGGGCGGGCGGGCAATCAGCCCCAGCATTTT
J: TRBJ1-1; V: TRBV10-3; size: -; D: TRBD1; CDR3: CAIRGTGTEAFF; DNA: TGTGCCATCAGAGGGACAGGGACTGAAGCTTTCTTT
J: TRBJ2-1; V: TRBV4-1; size: -; D: TRBD1; CDR3: CASQEGTGKIEQFF; DNA: TGCGCCAGCCAAGAGGGGACAGGGAAGATTGAGCAGTTCTTC
J: TRBJ1-1; V: TRBV3-1/TRBV3-2; size: -; D: -; CDR3: CASSSIRTEAFF; DNA: TGTGCCAGCAGCAGCATCCGCACTGAAGCTTTCTTT
J: TRBJ1-2; V: TRBV27; size: few; D: TRBD1; CDR3: CASTSTGGGYTF; DNA: TGTGCCAGCACCTCGACAGGGGGTGGCTACACCTTC
J: TRBJ1-1; V: TRBV5-4; size: -; D: -; CDR3: CASSLDSTLMNTEAFF; DNA: TGTGCCAGCAGCTTGGACAGCACCTTAATGAACACTGAAGCTTTCTTT
J: TRBJ2-4; V: TRBV9; size: -; D: -; CDR3: CASSVSWAGENIQYF; DNA: TGTGCCAGCAGCGTATCTTGGGCAGGGGAAAACATTCAGTACTTC
J: TRBJ2-3; V: TRBV5-1; size: few; D: TRBD2; CDR3: CASNPLAGGPTDTQYF; DNA: TGCGCCAGCAATCCTTTAGCGGGAGGCCCCACAGATACGCAGTATTTT